These 13 T cell receptor beta chains share one sample of origin, sequenced in a study of T cells in Graves' hyperthyroidism and ophthalmopathy. The investigators amplified TCR beta CDR3 regions from RNA transcripts. HTBI primers were employed in a first-round RT-PCR of the TCR CDR3. TCRdb fed the multiplex PCR reads into MiXCR, producing one record per CDR3 protein. This table holds some 560,000 distinct CDR3 sequences, about 14% found once. Sequenced material: blood. The receptors derive from a woman in her thirties or forties with Graves' hyperthyroidism.

In this sample, this clonotype turned up many times. The chain uses TRBV24-1 and TRBJ2-1; a possible D gene is TRBD2 (6 bases). CDR1 KGHDR and CDR2 SFDVKD come from the germline V gene. Trimming took 4 bases from V and 5 from J, leaving 11 bases between them. The CDR3 consists of 14 residues. The CDR3 sequence is CATSETGLNNEQFF. CDR3 coding DNA: TGTGCCACCAGTGAGACCGGACTAAACAATGAGCAGTTCTTC.

The chain combines TRBV4-2 with TRBJ2-7, with 11 nucleotides matching TRBD2. V lost 5 bases, J lost 7 bases, and 10 bases stayed unmatched. Germline V gene lookup returns CDR1 LGHNA and CDR2 YNFKEQ. The CDR3 loop spans 15 amino acids. The CDR3 coding sequence is TGTGCCAGCAGCGCTTTAGCGGGAGGGCCCCAGGAGCAGTACTTC. It yields the protein CASSALAGGPQEQYF.

Many counts were recorded for this clonotype. The CDR3 here is CASSFGPGSGKNIQYF. CDR3 DNA: TGTGCCAGCAGCTTCGGGCCCGGGTCGGGCAAAAACATTCAGTACTTC. V gene TRBV11-2 combines with J gene TRBJ2-4; D is undetermined. Germline values: CDR1 SGHAT, CDR2 FQNNGV. There are 16 residues in the CDR3. Trimming left V 3 bases short and J 3 bases short, with 15 bases between.

This clonotype showed up just a few times. The V gene is TRBV12-3 or TRBV12-4, the J gene TRBJ2-1; TRBD2 agrees at 10 bases. This CDR3 spans 15 amino acids. Trimming at V came to 7 bases and at J to 7 bases, leaving 10 bases not matched to a gene. The CDR3 sequence is CASTTAGGPGNEQFF. The CDR3 DNA sequence: TGTGCCAGCACCACAGCGGGAGGGCCGGGTAATGAGCAGTTCTTC.

The table lists this clonotype with many counts. Here the CDR3 reads CASSFREKTQYF. The CDR3, as DNA: TGTGCCAGCTCATTCAGGGAGAAGACCCAGTACTTC. The V and J genes are TRBV18 and TRBJ2-5, with D possibly being TRBD1 or TRBD2 (5 bases each). V lost 5 bases to trimming and J lost 6 bases, with 10 bases between them. Germline CDR1 and CDR2: KGHSH and LQKENI. CDR3 length: 12 amino acids.

This clonotype has at least ten counts. The V call is TRBV20-1, the J call TRBJ2-7; D remains ambiguous. The CDR3 extends over 12 amino acids. Trimming cost V 5 bases and J 4 bases, with 12 bases left between them. Per germline, CDR1 DFQATT and CDR2 SNEGSKA (reference sequence). CDR3 residues: CSASGPHYEQYF. The DNA of the CDR3 is TGCAGTGCTTCCGGGCCCCATTACGAGCAGTACTTC.

This clonotype appeared a few times. Given a much more abundant clone one base away, this may be a read error. CDR3 region: CASGRRINEKLFF. The CDR3 nucleotides are TGTGCCAGCGGTCGCAGAATTAATGAAAAACTGTTTTTT. This rearrangement joins TRBV28 to TRBJ1-4; no firm D call. V shed 8 bases and J shed 4 bases, with 11 bases lying between them. The CDR3 extends over 13 amino acids. Germline V CDR1 and CDR2: MDHEN, SYDVKM. Combining the CDR3 with reference TRBV28 and TRBJ1-4 gives the whole variable domain DVKVTQSSRYLVKRTGEKVFLECVQDMDHENMFWYRQDPGLGLRLIYFSYDVKMKEKGDIPEGYSVSREKKERFSLILESASTNQTSMYLCASGRRINEKLFFGSGTQLSVL.

The table lists this clonotype with many counts. The V and J genes are TRBV27 and TRBJ2-7; D is ambiguous. Trimming removed 6 bases at V and 6 bases at J, with 21 bases between. Germline-derived CDR1 and CDR2 are MNHEY and SMNVEV (reference sequence). The CDR3 runs to 15 residues. CDR3 in amino acids: CASSSTVAGRLEQYF. In nucleotides, the CDR3 is TGTGCCAGCAGCTCCACAGTCGCCGGACGGCTCGAGCAGTACTTC.

This clonotype was seen ten or more times. The gene calls are TRBV11-2 and TRBJ2-5, with D possibly being TRBD2 (6 bases). In germline, CDR1 is SGHAT, CDR2 FQNNGV. Trimming pared 5 bases from V and 6 bases from J, leaving 19 bases between. The CDR3 covers 15 residues. The CDR3 region is CASSGRSVAEKTQYF. The DNA for the CDR3 is TGTGCCAGCAGCGGGAGGTCCGTCGCCGAAAAGACCCAGTACTTC. The full variable domain, in which reference TRBV11-2 and TRBJ2-5 provide the parts outside the CDR3, is EAGVAQSPRYKIIEKRQSVAFWCNPISGHATLYWYQQILGQGPKLLIQFQNNGVVDDSQLPKDRFSAERLKGVDSTLKIQPAKLEDSAVYLCASSGRSVAEKTQYFGPGTRLLVL.

Many counts were recorded for this clonotype. The chain joins TRBV11-2 to TRBJ2-7; D is possibly TRBD1 (6 bases). There are 14 residues in the CDR3. Trimming removed 5 bases from V and 0 bases from J, with 11 bases in between. Germline CDR1 and CDR2: SGHAT and FQNNGV. CDR3 DNA sequence: TGTGCCAGCAGCCTGTGGGACAACTCCTACGAGCAGTACTTC. Protein product: CASSLWDNSYEQYF.

This clonotype was seen many times. The J gene is TRBJ2-3, the V gene TRBV5-1; 16 nucleotides align to TRBD2. After removal of 4 bases from V and 3 bases from J, the junction contained 5 bases not matched to a gene. Germline CDR1 reads SGHRS; CDR2 reads YFSETQ. CDR3 length equals 17 residues. The chain's CDR3 is CASSTGLAGGPTDTQYF. CDR3 DNA: TGCGCCAGCAGCACGGGACTAGCGGGAGGGCCTACAGATACGCAGTATTTT.

In this sample, this clonotype turned up many times. The chain employs TRBV6-1 and TRBJ2-3, with 10 bases aligning to TRBD2. CDR1 is MNHNS and CDR2 is SASEGT in the germline V gene. V shed 8 bases, J shed 0 bases, and the junction held 8 bases outside the gene matches. This CDR3 region has 16 residues. The CDR3 region has the DNA TGTGCCAGCGGACGGGGACTAGCGACTAGCACAGATACGCAGTATTTT. Amino acid sequence: CASGRGLATSTDTQYF.

This clonotype was observed at least ten times. The rearrangement joins TRBV12-3 or TRBV12-4 to TRBJ2-7; 13 nucleotides align to TRBD2. The V gene end was trimmed by 5 bases and the J gene end by 4 bases; junction bases not matched to a gene: 11. The CDR3 contains 17 residues. CDR3 protein: CASSHRTSGSTVYEQYF. The CDR3 DNA reads TGTGCCAGCAGTCACCGGACTAGCGGGAGCACCGTGTACGAGCAGTACTTC.